A selection of T cell receptor beta chains follows, all from one sample in a study of T cells after yellow fever vaccination. MiXCR, run by TCRdb on the 5' RACE reads, gives a single entry per CDR3 protein. The data contain hundreds of thousands of distinct CDR3 sequences, over 9% of them seen just once; the ten biggest clones take up just under 15%. Specimen: PBMCs, collected on the day of the yellow fever booster vaccination. The source of these receptors is a man younger than 45 who received the YFV17D yellow fever vaccine. CDR3s include the opening cysteine and the closing phenylalanine or tryptophan.

>TRBV5-1|TRBJ2-2
CASSRLGPNTGELFF
>TRBV5-1|TRBJ2-6
CASSIDRVGANVLTF
>TRBV4-1|TRBJ2-5
CASSHSAWYQETQYF
>TRBV7-2|TRBJ2-4
CASSEGSQNIQYF
>TRBV14|TRBJ1-5
CASSQDGGRINQPQHF
>TRBV10-2|TRBJ2-7
CASSDGSGRAKQYF
>TRBV12-3/TRBV12-4|TRBJ2-7
CASSGLGTRGFYEQYF
>TRBV6-1|TRBJ1-3
CASRLGQGRSGNTIYF
>TRBV18|TRBJ2-1
CASVTGNNEQFF
>TRBV6-1|TRBJ2-2
CASRSGAANTGELFF
>TRBV11-2|TRBJ2-1
CASSSSTGSSYNEQFF
>TRBV4-2|TRBJ2-7
CASSRDRGASYEQYF
>TRBV7-2|TRBJ2-4
CASSTGALKNIQYF
>TRBV5-1|TRBJ1-1
CASSLGLNTEAFF
>TRBV5-1|TRBJ2-2
CASSSALVSGGTGELFF
>TRBV29-1|TRBJ1-2
CSVANGHDQYGYTF
>TRBV4-2|TRBJ2-1
CASSPGLAGVRDNEQFF
>TRBV7-2|TRBJ2-2
CASSPRLDTGELFF
>TRBV19|TRBJ1-6
CASTPLPQGGSPLHF
>TRBV7-2|TRBJ2-2
CASSSDLGELFF
>TRBV20-1|TRBJ1-1
CSARFVGSEAFF
>TRBV12-3/TRBV12-4|TRBJ1-1
CASSFLGQSNTEAFF